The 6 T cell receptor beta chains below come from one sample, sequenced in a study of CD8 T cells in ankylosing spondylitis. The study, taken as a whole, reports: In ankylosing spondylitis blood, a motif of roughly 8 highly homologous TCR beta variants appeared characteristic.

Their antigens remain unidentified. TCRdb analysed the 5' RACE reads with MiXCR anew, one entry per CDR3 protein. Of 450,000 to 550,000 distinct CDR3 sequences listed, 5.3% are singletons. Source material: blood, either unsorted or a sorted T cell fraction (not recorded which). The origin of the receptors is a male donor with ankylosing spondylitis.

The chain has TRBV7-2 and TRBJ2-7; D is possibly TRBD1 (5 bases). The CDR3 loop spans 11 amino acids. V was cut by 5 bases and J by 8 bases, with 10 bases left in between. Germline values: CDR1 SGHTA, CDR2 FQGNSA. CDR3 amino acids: CASSPSGKQYF. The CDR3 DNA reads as TGTGCCAGCAGCCCCTCAGGGAAGCAGTACTTC.

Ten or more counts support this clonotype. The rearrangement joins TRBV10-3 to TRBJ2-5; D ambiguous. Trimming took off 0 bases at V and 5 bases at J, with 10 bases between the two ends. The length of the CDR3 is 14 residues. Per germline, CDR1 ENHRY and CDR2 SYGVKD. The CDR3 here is CAISESVIGETQYF. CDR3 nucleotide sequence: TGTGCCATCAGTGAGTCGGTGATTGGGGAGACCCAGTACTTC.

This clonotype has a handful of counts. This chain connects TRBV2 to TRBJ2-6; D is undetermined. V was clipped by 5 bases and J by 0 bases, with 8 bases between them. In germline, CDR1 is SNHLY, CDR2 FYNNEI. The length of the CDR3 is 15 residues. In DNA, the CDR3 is TGTGCCAGCAGTTTATTGCCCTCTGGGGCCAACGTCCTGACTTTC. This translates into CASSLLPSGANVLTF.

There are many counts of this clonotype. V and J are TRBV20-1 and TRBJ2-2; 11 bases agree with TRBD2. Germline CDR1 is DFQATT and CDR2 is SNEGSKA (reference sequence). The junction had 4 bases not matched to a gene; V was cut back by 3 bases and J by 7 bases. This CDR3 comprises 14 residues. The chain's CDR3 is CSARPSGRHGELFF. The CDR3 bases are TGCAGTGCTAGGCCTAGCGGGAGGCACGGGGAGCTGTTTTTT.

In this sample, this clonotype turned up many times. In DNA, the CDR3 is TGTGCCAGCGGCCCCGGACAGTACCAAGAGACCCAGTACTTC. Translated, it gives CASGPGQYQETQYF. J is TRBJ2-5 and V is TRBV25-1; D is possibly TRBD1 (6 bases). This CDR3 has 14 residues. Deletions cut 8 bases from V and 0 bases from J, with 13 bases between. The V gene's germline CDR1 is MGHDK and CDR2 SYGVNS.

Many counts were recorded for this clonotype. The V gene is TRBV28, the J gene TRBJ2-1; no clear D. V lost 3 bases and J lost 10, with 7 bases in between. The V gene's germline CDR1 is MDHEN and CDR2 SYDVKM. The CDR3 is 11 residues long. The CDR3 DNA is TGTGCCAGCAGTTTCTACGACGAGCAGTTCTTC. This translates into CASSFYDEQFF.